This T cell receptor (beta chain) is from a study of CD8+CD57+ T cells in acquired aplastic anemia. Study summary: Around 3.5 ug was the average amount of DNA from sorted CD4+ and CD8+ cells. Study-wide points: In CD8+ cells, Simpson's diversity showed no significant difference between patients and controls. The number of CD8+ CDR3 sequences shared by patients and controls was twenty-nine.

V was pared by 3 bases and J by 6 bases, with 6 bases of the junction left unmatched. CDR3 length: 13 residues. Germline values: CDR1 DFQATT, CDR2 SNEGSKA (reference sequence). According to the study, genomic DNA was the template for TCR beta VDJ and CDR3 profiling. TCRdb analysed the reads with MiXCR anew, one entry per CDR3 protein. This table has hundreds of thousands of distinct CDR3 sequences, 56% appearing once. Notes on this clonotype: The antigen remains undetermined.

This clonotype originated in a human donor with severe aplastic anemia or a healthy control (not recorded which). Sequencing used sorted CD4+, CD8+, or CD8+CD57+ T cells (not recorded which) from PBMCs. The V and J genes are TRBV20-1 and TRBJ2-7, with 9 bases aligning to TRBD1. The chain's CDR3 is CSASRTGDGEQYF. For the CDR3, the DNA is TGCAGTGCTAGCCGGACAGGGGACGGCGAGCAGTACTTC.